These 15 T cell receptor beta chains came from one sample sequenced in a study of response to subunit inactivated influenza vaccine. Each CDR3 protein gets one entry after TCRdb re-called the RT-PCR reads with MiXCR. In the table there are around 710,000 distinct CDR3 sequences, approximately 15% of which are singletons. Here the sequenced sample was PBMCs from blood, taken roughly 15 days before vaccination. The receptors were sampled from a man aged 50 to 59 who received an inactivated influenza vaccine.

The chain joins TRBV20-1 to TRBJ1-6; TRBD1 aligns across 7 bases. V was pared by 5 bases and J by 0 bases, with 7 bases of the junction left unmatched. Germline lookup yields CDR1 DFQATT and CDR2 SNEGSKA (reference sequence). This CDR3 region has 16 residues. The CDR3 sequence is CSAFKQGNSYNSPLHF. Written as DNA, the CDR3 is TGCAGTGCTTTCAAACAGGGGAACTCCTATAATTCACCCCTCCACTTT.

This chain joins TRBV15 and TRBJ2-1; perhaps TRBD1 as D (6 bases). From germline, CDR1 is LNHNV and CDR2 YYDKDF (reference sequence). This CDR3 region has 12 residues. The ends were cut back, 0 bases at V and 9 bases at J, with 6 bases in the middle. Here the CDR3 reads CATSREGAEQFF. In DNA form, the CDR3 reads TGTGCCACCAGCAGAGAGGGGGCTGAGCAGTTCTTC.

The sample holds a few counts of this clonotype. This rearrangement joins TRBV7-9 to TRBJ1-1; TRBD1 might be the D (5 bases). CDR3 length: 17 amino acids. V shed 1 base and J shed 0 bases, with 15 bases lying between them. Germline values: CDR1 SEHNR, CDR2 FQNEAQ (reference sequence). The CDR3 region has the DNA TGTGCCAGCAGCTTAGTGGGGGAAGGGCCCGTGAACACTGAAGCTTTCTTT. It yields the protein CASSLVGEGPVNTEAFF.

This clonotype showed up just a few times. This chain connects TRBV7-9 to TRBJ2-3; TRBD1 might be the D (5 bases). Germline V gene lookup returns CDR1 SEHNR and CDR2 FQNEAQ (reference sequence). V gave up 3 bases and J gave up 4 bases, with 14 bases separating them. The CDR3 length is 15 residues. The CDR3: CASSFSWGEADTQYF. In DNA, the CDR3 is TGTGCCAGCAGCTTCTCCTGGGGCGAGGCAGATACGCAGTATTTT.

V is TRBV7-2 and J is TRBJ2-1; D uncertain. In germline, CDR1 is SGHTA, CDR2 FQGNSA. The V gene lost 2 bases and the J gene lost 8 bases, with 13 bases spanning the gap. The CDR3 spans 14 residues. CDR3 DNA sequence: TGTGCCAGCAGCTTATTTTCCGCGAAGGATGAGCAGTTCTTC. It specifies CASSLFSAKDEQFF.

The chain is built from TRBV4-1 and TRBJ2-7, with D possibly being TRBD2 (6 bases). The V end lost 1 base, the J end lost 3 bases, and 13 bases lay between the germline ends. Germline-derived CDR1 and CDR2 are MGHRA and YSYEKL. CDR3 length: 15 amino acids. CDR3: CASSQGVGAGYEQYF. In DNA form, the CDR3 reads TGCGCCAGCAGCCAAGGAGTCGGAGCGGGCTACGAGCAGTACTTC.

This clonotype was picked up many times. The chain couples TRBV28 to TRBJ2-1; 7 bases map to TRBD1. Per germline, CDR1 MDHEN and CDR2 SYDVKM. The CDR3 runs to 16 residues. J lost 10 bases, V lost 5 bases, and 17 bases had no gene match. The CDR3 DNA follows: TGTGCCAGCAGTAAACTCGACAGGGCCGAAATAGGGGAGCAGTTCTTC. This encodes CASSKLDRAEIGEQFF.

This clonotype was found many times. The chain combines TRBV5-5 with TRBJ2-2, with D perhaps matching TRBD1 (6 bases). V lost 4 bases, J lost 5 bases, and 18 bases lay in between. Looked up from germline, CDR1 is SGHKS and CDR2 is YYEKEE (reference sequence). The CDR3 has 16 residues. CDR3 in DNA: TGTGCCAGCAGCCCGTGGACAGTCGGCACTACCGGGGAGCTGTTTTTT. Translating gives CASSPWTVGTTGELFF.

The chain carries TRBV29-1 and TRBJ2-3, with D unresolved. The CDR3 has 11 residues. CDR1 SQVTM and CDR2 ANQGSEA come from the germline V gene. V lost 3 bases, J lost 2 bases, and 3 bases lay in between. CDR3 in amino acids: CSVDTTDTQYF. In nucleotides, the CDR3 is TGCAGCGTTGACACCACAGATACGCAGTATTTT.

This clonotype was counted between two and nine times. V usage is TRBV10-3 and J usage is TRBJ2-3; a possible D gene is TRBD1 (5 bases). The CDR3 extends over 21 amino acids. The V end was cut by 0 bases, the J end by 0 bases, with 25 bases between. Germline V gene data show CDR1 as ENHRY and CDR2 as SYGVKD. The CDR3 reads CAISESEVVLRTLNSTDTQYF. CDR3 coding DNA: TGTGCCATCAGTGAGTCGGAAGTAGTTTTACGGACATTAAATAGCACAGATACGCAGTATTTT.

This chain joins TRBV5-6 and TRBJ2-7, with 10 bases matching TRBD2. This CDR3 has 14 amino acids. The germline V gene encodes CDR1 SGHDT and CDR2 YYEEEE. Trimming cost V 4 bases and J 2 bases; bases outside gene matches: 3. Here the CDR3 reads CASSGLADTYEQYF. The CDR3 DNA reads as TGTGCCAGCAGCGGACTAGCGGACACCTACGAGCAGTACTTC.

This chain connects TRBV20-1 to TRBJ1-4; 7 bases agree with TRBD1. The CDR3 spans 15 residues. The ends lost 0 bases at V and 2 bases at J; junction bases unmatched: 3. CDR1 and CDR2 from the germline V gene are DFQATT and SNEGSKA (reference sequence). DNA of the CDR3: TGCAGTGCTAGAGAGCTGGGACAGACTAATGAAAAACTGTTTTTT. Protein product: CSARELGQTNEKLFF.

The chain is built from TRBV15 and TRBJ2-5; 7 positions agree with TRBD1. The germline CDR1 and CDR2 sequences are LNHNV and YYDKDF (reference sequence). CDR3 length: 15 residues. Trimming at V came to 3 bases and at J to 4 bases, leaving 8 bases not matched to a gene. CDR3: CATSRLKGAGETQYF. Here the CDR3 DNA reads TGTGCCACCAGCAGGTTAAAGGGGGCTGGAGAGACCCAGTACTTC.

The chain employs TRBV29-1 and TRBJ2-7; 7 nucleotides match TRBD1. There are 14 residues in the CDR3. J was trimmed by 5 bases and V by 4 bases; bases with no gene match: 11. Germline-derived CDR1 and CDR2 are SQVTM and ANQGSEA. The chain's CDR3 is CSVGQGTVTDEQYF. The CDR3 coding sequence is TGCAGCGTTGGACAGGGAACGGTGACGGACGAGCAGTACTTC.

In DNA form, the CDR3 reads TGCAGTGCTAGAGAATTGACAGGCGGGAACACTGAAGCTTTCTTT. It yields the protein CSARELTGGNTEAFF. V is TRBV20-1 and J is TRBJ1-1; D may be TRBD1 (6 bases). The CDR3 runs to 15 residues. Per germline, CDR1 DFQATT and CDR2 SNEGSKA (reference sequence). The germline V and J ends were trimmed by 0 bases and 1 base, with 12 bases remaining between them.